Following are 26 T cell receptor beta chains from one sample sequenced in a study of T cell responses to AZD1222 COVID-19 vaccine. Profiled with immunoSEQ multiplex PCR; TCRdb holds only in-frame clones, not every one. Of roughly 150,000 clones detected, 94% appear once; the ten largest clones hold over 4.5%. This sample comprised peripheral blood, obtained 28 days after the second AZD1222 dose. These receptors all come from an adult who received the AZD1222 COVID-19 vaccine.

This chain connects TRBV4-3 to TRBJ1-1; D is unclear. The V end lost 0 bases, the J end lost 1 base, and 6 bases lay between the germline ends. CDR1 and CDR2 from the germline V gene are LGHNA and YSLEER. The CDR3 length is 14 residues. The CDR3 region has the DNA TGCGCCAGCAGCCAAGATTCAGGGAACACTGAAGCTTTCTTT. It translates to CASSQDSGNTEAFF.

The chain is built from TRBV3-1 (or the pseudogene TRBV3-2) and TRBJ2-2; TRBD2 agrees at 11 bases. This CDR3 has 16 residues. From germline, CDR1 is LGHDT and CDR2 YNNKEL (reference sequence). The trim removed 5 bases at V and 3 bases at J, leaving 5 bases unmatched. The CDR3 loop is CASSILAGVYTGELFF. The DNA of the CDR3 is TGTGCCAGCAGCATACTAGCGGGAGTCTACACCGGGGAGCTGTTTTTT.

The chain carries TRBV30 and TRBJ1-4; TRBD1 agrees at 9 bases. The V gene end was trimmed by 5 bases and the J gene end by 6 bases; junction bases not matched to a gene: 7. The germline V gene has CDR1 GTSNPN and CDR2 SVGIG (reference sequence). This CDR3 spans 14 amino acids. The CDR3: CAWGRQGGYEKLFF. The CDR3 DNA sequence: TGTGCCTGGGGGAGACAGGGGGGTTATGAAAAACTGTTTTTT. The full variable domain, with the rest looked up from reference TRBV30 and TRBJ1-4, is SQTIHQWPATLVQPVGSPLSLECTVEGTSNPNLYWYRQAAGRGLQLLFYSVGIGQISSEVPQNLSASRPQDRQFILSSKKLLLSDSGFYLCAWGRQGGYEKLFFGSGTQLSVL.

V and J are TRBV18 and TRBJ2-5; D remains ambiguous. The V end lost 2 bases, the J end lost 4 bases, and 8 bases lay between the germline ends. Germline assignment: CDR1 KGHSH and CDR2 LQKENI. This CDR3 has 13 residues. CDR3 loop: CASSPGNGETQYF. The CDR3 DNA reads TGTGCCAGCTCACCAGGGAATGGAGAGACCCAGTACTTC.

The V call is TRBV3-1 (or the pseudogene TRBV3-2), the J call TRBJ1-3, with D possibly TRBD1 on 5 matching bases. This CDR3 spans 16 amino acids. Per the germline V gene, CDR1 is LGHDT and CDR2 is YNNKEL (reference sequence). V was trimmed by 2 bases and J by 4 bases, leaving 15 bases between them. The CDR3 is CASSQIGEGLGNTIYF. CDR3 nucleotide sequence: TGTGCCAGCAGCCAAATTGGGGAGGGGCTCGGAAACACCATATATTTT.

J is TRBJ1-1 and V is TRBV19; TRBD1 matches at 8 bases. Trimming took 5 bases from V and 6 from J; bases not matched to a gene: 8. CDR1 LNHDA and CDR2 SQIVND come from the germline V gene (reference sequence). This CDR3 contains 14 residues. The CDR3, as DNA: TGTGCCAGTAGTGGGGGGACAGGATCAGCTGAAGCTTTCTTT. Its protein product is CASSGGTGSAEAFF.

This chain connects TRBV19 to TRBJ2-5, with D perhaps matching TRBD2 (6 bases). CDR1 is LNHDA and CDR2 is SQIVND in the germline V gene (reference sequence). This CDR3 has 15 residues. The V and J ends lost 6 bases and 3 bases respectively, with 17 bases between them. CDR3 in amino acids: CASRLGGTLKETQYF. The CDR3 DNA follows: TGTGCCAGTAGGCTGGGGGGAACTTTAAAAGAGACCCAGTACTTC.

The V call is TRBV11-3, the J call TRBJ2-1; D is undetermined. The CDR3 spans 13 residues. Germline V gene sequence: CDR1 SGHNT, CDR2 YENEEA. The V and J ends lost 1 base and 2 bases respectively, with 3 bases between them. The CDR3 loop reads CASSLGTYNEQFF. The DNA of the CDR3 is TGTGCCAGCAGCTTAGGAACCTACAATGAGCAGTTCTTC.

This clone was picked up a small number of times. This rearrangement joins TRBV20-1 to TRBJ2-1, with D possibly TRBD2 on 6 matching bases. Germline V gives CDR1 DFQATT, CDR2 SNEGSKA (reference sequence). The CDR3 length is 15 residues. Trimming removed 3 bases at V and 1 base at J, with 13 bases between. The CDR3 sequence: CSASPVEGSYNEQFF. CDR3 coding DNA: TGCAGTGCTAGTCCTGTGGAGGGGTCCTACAATGAGCAGTTCTTC.

The rearrangement joins TRBV19 to TRBJ2-7, with D unclear. Germline CDR1 reads LNHDA; CDR2 reads SQIVND (reference sequence). V was pared by 5 bases and J by 8 bases, with 13 bases between. The CDR3 loop spans 12 amino acids. The CDR3 loop reads CASSGWDGKQYF. As DNA, the CDR3 is TGTGCCAGTAGTGGGTGGGATGGGAAGCAGTACTTC. Full variable domain (rest looked up from reference TRBV19 and TRBJ2-7): DGGITQSPKYLFRKEGQNVTLSCEQNLNHDAMYWYRQDPGQGLRLIYYSQIVNDFQKGDIAEGYSVSREKKESFPLTVTSAQKNPTAFYLCASSGWDGKQYFGPGTRLTVT.

The count of this clone is one. The rearrangement links TRBV19 to TRBJ1-4; 9 nucleotides agree with TRBD1. The germline V gene has CDR1 LNHDA and CDR2 SQIVND (reference sequence). The trim removed 5 bases at V and 4 bases at J, leaving 5 bases unmatched. CDR3 length: 15 amino acids. DNA of the CDR3: TGTGCCAGTAGTCCGGACAGGGGCCTTAATGAAAAACTGTTTTTT. As protein: CASSPDRGLNEKLFF.

This clone was seen just once. The genes are TRBV3-1 (or the pseudogene TRBV3-2) and TRBJ1-3; D gene uncertain. This CDR3 contains 13 residues. V dropped 7 bases and J dropped 6 bases, with 13 bases sitting between them. CDR1 and CDR2 (germline): LGHDT, YNNKEL (reference sequence). The CDR3 nucleotides read TGTGCCAGCACTACCACTGTATCAAACACCATATATTTT. This translates into CASTTTVSNTIYF.

This clone was observed a single time. The chain links TRBV2 to TRBJ2-5; TRBD2 agrees at 10 bases. CDR3 length equals 17 residues. The germline gives CDR1 SNHLY, CDR2 FYNNEI. V was pared by 2 bases and J by 4 bases, with 10 bases of the junction left unmatched. The CDR3 bases are TGTGCCAGCAGTGAATTTCGGCTAGCGGGAGCCGGAGAGACCCAGTACTTC. This codes for CASSEFRLAGAGETQYF.

The chain recombines TRBV7-6 with TRBJ2-7; D not resolved. Germline values: CDR1 SGHVS, CDR2 FNYEAQ. The V gene lost 1 base and the J gene lost 0 bases, with 13 bases spanning the gap. This CDR3 is built from 16 residues. The CDR3 coding sequence is TGTGCCAGCAGCTTAGGTCGGGCAGGCACCTCCTACGAGCAGTACTTC. Its protein product is CASSLGRAGTSYEQYF.

The chain uses TRBV18 and TRBJ1-3; D gene ambiguous. Trimming removed 2 bases from V and 2 bases from J, with 16 bases in between. The CDR3 sequence is 17 residues long. In germline, CDR1 is KGHSH, CDR2 LQKENI. The CDR3 sequence is CASSPITREQPGNTIYF. Written as DNA, the CDR3 is TGTGCCAGCTCACCAATTACGAGGGAACAGCCTGGAAACACCATATATTTT.

The CDR3 nucleotides are TGTGCCAGCAGCTTAGGGGGTAGCGGGACTTACGAGCAGTACTTC. This gives the protein CASSLGGSGTYEQYF. The V call is TRBV7-2, the J call TRBJ2-7; 8 positions agree with TRBD2. Germline assignment: CDR1 SGHTA and CDR2 FQGNSA. J gave up 4 bases and V 1 base, and 6 bases lay outside the gene matches. The CDR3 extends over 15 amino acids.

This clone was picked up a small number of times. In DNA form, the CDR3 reads TGTGCCTGGAGTGTACAAGTTAGTTCACCCCTCCACTTT. Its translation is CAWSVQVSSPLHF. This chain links TRBV30 with TRBJ1-6; D ambiguous. Germline-derived CDR1 and CDR2 are GTSNPN and SVGIG (reference sequence). Trimming removed 0 bases at V and 9 bases at J, with 9 bases between. This CDR3 is 13 amino acids long.

For the CDR3, the DNA is TGTGCCAGCAGCTTAGGGGTCGGGGATTCACCCCTCCACTTT. This translates into CASSLGVGDSPLHF. The chain combines TRBV7-9 with TRBJ1-6; D is ambiguous. CDR3 length equals 14 residues. From germline, CDR1 is SEHNR and CDR2 FQNEAQ (reference sequence). V was cut by 1 base and J by 8 bases, with 9 bases left in between.

The table lists this clone with a count of one. This chain uses TRBV19 with TRBJ1-2; D unclear. Germline V gene data show CDR1 as LNHDA and CDR2 as SQIVND (reference sequence). The CDR3 length is 13 residues. The V end was cut by 2 bases, the J end by 1 base, with 5 bases between. CDR3 in amino acids: CASSILINYGYTF. The CDR3 DNA reads as TGTGCCAGTAGTATATTAATTAACTATGGCTACACCTTC. Full variable domain (remainder filled in from reference TRBV19 and TRBJ1-2): DGGITQSPKYLFRKEGQNVTLSCEQNLNHDAMYWYRQDPGQGLRLIYYSQIVNDFQKGDIAEGYSVSREKKESFPLTVTSAQKNPTAFYLCASSILINYGYTFGSGTRLTVV.

V usage is TRBV6-2 or TRBV6-3 and J usage is TRBJ1-2; no reliable D call. Germline lookup yields CDR1 MNHEY and CDR2 SVGEGT. Trimming removed 0 bases from V and 6 bases from J, with 8 bases in between. CDR3 length: 13 residues. In nucleotides, the CDR3 is TGTGCCAGCAGTTACTCTGTTCGGGATGGCTACACCTTC. Protein sequence: CASSYSVRDGYTF.

CDR3 amino acids: CASSPPDRYNEQFF. Written as DNA, the CDR3 is TGTGCCAGCAGCCCGCCGGACAGGTACAATGAGCAGTTCTTC. The chain joins TRBV11-3 to TRBJ2-1, with 7 nucleotides matching TRBD1. CDR1 and CDR2 from the germline V gene are SGHNT and YENEEA. Losses at the gene ends were 5 bases for V and 4 bases for J; bases not matched to a gene: 5. This CDR3 has 14 residues.

This sequence joins TRBV12-3 or TRBV12-4 and TRBJ1-2, with D maybe TRBD1 (5 bases). The CDR3 has 13 residues. Trimming cost V 6 bases and J 7 bases, with 15 bases left between them. The CDR3 is CASSPERDSGYTF. The CDR3 DNA is TGTGCCAGCAGCCCAGAAAGGGACTCTGGCTACACCTTC.

The chain couples TRBV5-1 to TRBJ1-3; D unclear. This CDR3 has 17 amino acids. The germline gives CDR1 SGHRS, CDR2 YFSETQ. Trimming removed 0 bases at V and 0 bases at J, with 13 bases between. The CDR3 DNA reads TGCGCCAGCAGCTTGGAAATAGGGTCCATCTCTGGAAACACCATATATTTT. Amino acids: CASSLEIGSISGNTIYF.

The CDR3 loop is CASSQDPGLGQGVNQPQHF. Written as DNA, the CDR3 is TGCGCCAGCAGCCAAGATCCTGGCCTGGGACAGGGGGTCAATCAGCCCCAGCATTTT. The chain couples TRBV4-1 to TRBJ1-5, with 11 bases lining up with TRBD1. Germline-derived CDR1 and CDR2 are MGHRA and YSYEKL. CDR3 length: 19 amino acids. J lost 3 bases, V lost 0 bases, and 10 bases had no gene match.

This chain's CDR3 is CASSTAWPLPYNEQFF. DNA of the CDR3: TGTGCCAGTAGTACCGCGTGGCCCCTACCTTACAATGAGCAGTTCTTC. The chain carries TRBV19 and TRBJ2-1; D unclear. The germline CDR1 and CDR2 sequences are LNHDA and SQIVND (reference sequence). The V end was cut by 4 bases, the J end by 4 bases, with 17 bases between. The CDR3 runs to 16 residues.

This clone has just a few counts. V and J are TRBV6-5 and TRBJ1-1; D is unresolved. Trimming removed 0 bases at V and 0 bases at J, with 2 bases between. Germline lookup yields CDR1 MNHEY and CDR2 SVGAGI. There are 13 residues in the CDR3. CDR3 sequence (DNA): TGTGCCAGCAGTTACTCTCTGAACACTGAAGCTTTCTTT. Amino acids: CASSYSLNTEAFF.